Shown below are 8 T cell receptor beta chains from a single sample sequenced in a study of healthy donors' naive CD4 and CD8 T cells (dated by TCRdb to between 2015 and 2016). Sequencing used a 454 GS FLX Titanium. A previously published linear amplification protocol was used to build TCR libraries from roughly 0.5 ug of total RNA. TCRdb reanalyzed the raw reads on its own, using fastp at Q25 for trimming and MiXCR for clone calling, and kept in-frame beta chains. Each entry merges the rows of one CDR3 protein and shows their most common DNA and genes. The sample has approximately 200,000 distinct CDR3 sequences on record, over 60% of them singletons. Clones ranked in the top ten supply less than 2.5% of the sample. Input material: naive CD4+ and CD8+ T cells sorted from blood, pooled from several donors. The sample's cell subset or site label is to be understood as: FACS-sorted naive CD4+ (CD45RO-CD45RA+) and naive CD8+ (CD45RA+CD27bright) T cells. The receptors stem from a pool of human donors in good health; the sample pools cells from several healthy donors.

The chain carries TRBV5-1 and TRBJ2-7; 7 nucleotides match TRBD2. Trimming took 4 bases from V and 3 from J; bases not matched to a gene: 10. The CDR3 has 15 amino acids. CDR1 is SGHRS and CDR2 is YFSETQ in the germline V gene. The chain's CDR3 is CASSPFAGRFYEQYF. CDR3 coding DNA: TGCGCCAGCAGCCCCTTCGCCGGGAGGTTCTACGAGCAGTACTTC.

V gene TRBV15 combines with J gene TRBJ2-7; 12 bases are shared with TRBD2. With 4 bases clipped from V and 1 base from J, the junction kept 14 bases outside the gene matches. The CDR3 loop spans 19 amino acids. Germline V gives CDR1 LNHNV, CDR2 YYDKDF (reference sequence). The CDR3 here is CATSTETSGSSPGSYEQYF. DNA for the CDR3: TGTGCCACCAGCACGGAGACTAGCGGGAGTAGTCCCGGGTCCTACGAGCAGTACTTC.

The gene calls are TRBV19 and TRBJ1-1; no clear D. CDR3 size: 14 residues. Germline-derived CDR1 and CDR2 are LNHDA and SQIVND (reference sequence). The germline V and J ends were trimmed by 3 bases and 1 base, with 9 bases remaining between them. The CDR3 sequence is CASSIGPTNTEAFF. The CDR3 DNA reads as TGTGCCAGTAGTATCGGACCGACGAACACTGAAGCTTTCTTT.

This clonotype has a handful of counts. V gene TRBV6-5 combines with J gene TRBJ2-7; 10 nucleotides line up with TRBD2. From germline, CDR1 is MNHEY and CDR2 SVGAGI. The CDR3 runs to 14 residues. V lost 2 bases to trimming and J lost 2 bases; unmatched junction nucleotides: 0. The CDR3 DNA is TGTGCCAGCAGTTACAGCGGGAGGGCCTACGAGCAGTACTTC. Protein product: CASSYSGRAYEQYF.

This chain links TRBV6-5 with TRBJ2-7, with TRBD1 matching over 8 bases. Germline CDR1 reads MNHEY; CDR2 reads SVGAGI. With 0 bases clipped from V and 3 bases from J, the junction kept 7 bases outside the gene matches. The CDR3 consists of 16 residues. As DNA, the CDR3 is TGTGCCAGCAGTTACTCGACGGTCGGGACAGGCTACGAGCAGTACTTC. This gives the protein CASSYSTVGTGYEQYF.

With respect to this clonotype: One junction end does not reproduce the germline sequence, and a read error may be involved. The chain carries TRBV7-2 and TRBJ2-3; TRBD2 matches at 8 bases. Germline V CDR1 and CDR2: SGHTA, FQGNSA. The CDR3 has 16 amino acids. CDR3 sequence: CAGSQTKREFADTQYF. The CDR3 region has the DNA TGTGCCGGCAGCCAAACCAAGCGGGAGTTTGCAGATACGCAGTATTTT.

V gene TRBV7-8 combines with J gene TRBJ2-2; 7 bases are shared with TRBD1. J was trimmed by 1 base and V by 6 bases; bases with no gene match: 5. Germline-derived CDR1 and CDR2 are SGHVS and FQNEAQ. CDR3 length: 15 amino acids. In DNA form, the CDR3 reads TGTGCCAGCAGTCTCCGGGACAGGAACACCGGGGAGCTGTTTTTT. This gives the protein CASSLRDRNTGELFF.

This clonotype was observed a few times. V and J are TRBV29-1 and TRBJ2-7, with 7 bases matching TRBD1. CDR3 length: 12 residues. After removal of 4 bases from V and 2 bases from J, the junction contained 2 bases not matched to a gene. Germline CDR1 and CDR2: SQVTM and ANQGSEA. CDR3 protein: CSVGDRTYEQYF. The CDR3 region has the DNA TGCAGCGTTGGGGACAGAACCTACGAGCAGTACTTC.